This T cell receptor (beta chain) was sequenced in a study of blood T cell repertoires in COVID-19. As for the study in general: In each case, the material was cDNA or gDNA derived from T cells, B-cell-depleted T cells, or PBMCs.

Two negative PCRs, clearance, or symptom resolution were required of recovered Cohort 3 donors. The sample holds one count of this clone. Original handling: Reference gene primers were amplified, and this amplification served to estimate nucleated cell counts. Produced via immunoSEQ multiplex PCR; TCRdb's table is partial and in-frame only. V and J calls and clone size are given by that table; D and trimming were obtained from the DNA. The profile shows 300,000 to 350,000 clones, around nine tenths of them singletons. Trimming stripped 6 bases from V and 4 bases from J, with 7 bases between. Per the germline V gene, CDR1 is MNHEY and CDR2 is SMNVEV (reference sequence). The CDR3 loop spans 12 amino acids.

This chain links TRBV27 with TRBJ2-1; D perhaps matches TRBD1 (5 bases). The sample consisted of PBMCs or T cells enriched from blood (not recorded which). The receptor was isolated from a woman aged 25 to 39 who had recovered from COVID-19. Here the CDR3 reads CASSPGYNEQFF. Written as DNA, the CDR3 is TGTGCCAGCAGCCCAGGGTACAATGAGCAGTTCTTC.